The 27 T cell receptor beta chains presented below share a single source sample, sequenced in a study of STAT5B mutations in CD4+ large granular lymphocyte leukemia. Clones were read by immunoSEQ multiplex PCR, and TCRdb kept only the in-frame ones, dropping some. The data show 30,000 to 40,000 clones, more than 70% seen once. Sequences were obtained from CD4+ T cells from blood buffy coats. The receptors derive from a human donor in good health.

V and J are TRBV6-1 and TRBJ1-1; 7 nucleotides align to TRBD1. After removal of 5 bases from V and 5 bases from J, the junction contained 5 bases not matched to a gene. The length of the CDR3 is 13 residues. CDR1 MNHNS and CDR2 SASEGT come from the germline V gene. CDR3 sequence: CASSSRGGTEAFF. The CDR3 coding sequence is TGTGCCAGCAGTTCCAGGGGGGGTACTGAAGCTTTCTTT.

The V gene is TRBV20-1, the J gene TRBJ2-7; D remains unclear. V shed 7 bases and J shed 6 bases, with 13 bases lying between them. Germline V gene data show CDR1 as DFQATT and CDR2 as SNEGSKA (reference sequence). This CDR3 spans 11 amino acids. Here the CDR3 reads CSVLSTCEQYF. CDR3 sequence (DNA): TGCAGTGTTCTAAGCACCTGCGAGCAGTACTTC.

This clone was observed a single time. V gene TRBV28 combines with J gene TRBJ2-7, with 7 positions matching TRBD1. The germline CDR1 and CDR2 sequences are MDHEN and SYDVKM. With 5 bases clipped from V and 5 bases from J, the junction kept 9 bases outside the gene matches. This CDR3 region has 14 residues. CDR3 coding DNA: TGTGCCAGCAGTCTGCCCGGGACAGCTCACGAGCAGTACTTC. It translates to CASSLPGTAHEQYF. The complete variable domain, with remaining parts taken from reference TRBV28 and TRBJ2-7, reads DVKVTQSSRYLVKRTGEKVFLECVQDMDHENMFWYRQDPGLGLRLIYFSYDVKMKEKGDIPEGYSVSREKKERFSLILESASTNQTSMYLCASSLPGTAHEQYFGPGTRLTVT.

Concerning this clone itself: The identical CDR3 is also encoded by other nucleotide sequences in the sample. V usage is TRBV20-1 and J usage is TRBJ2-7; no reliable D call. Trimming pared 3 bases from V and 3 bases from J, leaving 6 bases between. There are 11 residues in the CDR3. Germline V gives CDR1 DFQATT, CDR2 SNEGSKA (reference sequence). CDR3 protein: CSASSGYEQYF. Here the CDR3 DNA reads TGCAGTGCTAGCTCGGGCTACGAGCAGTACTTC.

The gene calls are TRBV10-3 and TRBJ1-4; the match to TRBD1 covers 8 bases. Germline CDR1 reads ENHRY; CDR2 reads SYGVKD. The CDR3 length is 15 residues. After removal of 3 bases from V and 5 bases from J, the junction contained 5 bases not matched to a gene. The CDR3 is CAISDPDRGNEKLFF. Written as DNA, the CDR3 is TGTGCCATCAGTGATCCCGACAGGGGAAATGAAAAACTGTTTTTT.

This clone was detected only a few times. The chain couples TRBV18 to TRBJ1-1, with 11 bases matching TRBD1. The CDR3 contains 14 residues. Germline V gene sequence: CDR1 KGHSH, CDR2 LQKENI. V dropped 2 bases and J dropped 4; count of bases not matched to a gene: 0. The CDR3 is CASSPGTGGTEAFF. The CDR3, as DNA: TGTGCCAGCTCACCAGGGACAGGGGGCACTGAAGCTTTCTTT.

This chain uses TRBV7-5 with TRBJ2-4; the listed D gene, TRBD1, was not tested against the DNA. TRBV7-5 is flagged as a pseudogene. There are 12 residues in the CDR3. CDR3 DNA: TGTGCCAGAAGGGGAGACAGGGACATTCAGTACTTC. Its protein is CARRGDRDIQYF.

This sequence joins TRBV27 and TRBJ2-1; D not certain. From germline, CDR1 is MNHEY and CDR2 SMNVEV (reference sequence). The CDR3 is 11 residues long. Trimming removed 5 bases from V and 4 bases from J, with 3 bases in between. CDR3 sequence: CASSQYNEQFF. CDR3 DNA: TGTGCCAGCAGTCAGTACAATGAGCAGTTCTTC.

This chain links TRBV19 with TRBJ1-6; weak D call: TRBD1 (5 bases). Germline loops: CDR1 LNHDA, CDR2 SQIVND (reference sequence). This CDR3 contains 15 residues. The ends were cut back, 3 bases at V and 3 bases at J, with 9 bases in the middle. CDR3 sequence (DNA): TGTGCCAGTAGTATGATGACAGTCTATAATTCACCCCTCCACTTT. Amino acid sequence: CASSMMTVYNSPLHF.

The chain is built from TRBV29-1 and TRBJ2-5, with a possible D match to TRBD2 (6 bases). Germline lookup yields CDR1 SQVTM and CDR2 ANQGSEA. CDR3 length: 14 residues. The V end lost 3 bases, the J end lost 6 bases, and 17 bases lay between the germline ends. The CDR3 DNA is TGCAGCGTTGACGTGACTAGGACTGTAAAGACCCAGTACTTC. It is translated as CSVDVTRTVKTQYF. Looking up the rest from reference TRBV29-1 and TRBJ2-5 gives the full variable domain: SAVISQKPSRDICQRGTSLTIQCQVDSQVTMMFWYRQQPGQSLTLIATANQGSEATYESGFVIDKFPISRPNLTFSTLTVSNMSPEDSSIYLCSVDVTRTVKTQYFGPGTRLLVL.

The table lists this clone with a count of one. The V call is TRBV13, the J call TRBJ1-1; D remains unclear. The CDR3 loop spans 11 amino acids. V lost 1 base, J lost 7 bases, and 4 bases lay in between. Germline CDR1 PRHDT, CDR2 FYEKMQ (reference sequence). The CDR3 protein is CASSLVGEAFF. The CDR3 DNA is TGTGCCAGCAGCTTAGTGGGTGAAGCTTTCTTT.

This chain joins TRBV4-1 and TRBJ2-5, with D perhaps matching TRBD1 or TRBD2 (6 bases each). Trimming left V 2 bases short and J 5 bases short, with 12 bases between. Germline V gene data show CDR1 as MGHRA and CDR2 as YSYEKL. The CDR3 covers 14 residues. CDR3: CASSQWGARETQYF. CDR3 DNA sequence: TGCGCCAGCAGCCAATGGGGGGCCCGGGAGACCCAGTACTTC.

The gene calls are TRBV9 and TRBJ1-3; the D is unclear. Germline V gene data show CDR1 as SGDLS and CDR2 as YYNGEE. Deletions cut 4 bases from V and 3 bases from J, with 8 bases between. The CDR3 is 13 amino acids. CDR3 DNA: TGTGCCAGCAGCCCAATCAGTGGAAACACCATATATTTT. This sequence encodes CASSPISGNTIYF.

The genes are TRBV30 and TRBJ1-3; D unresolved. Germline CDR1 is GTSNPN and CDR2 is SVGIG (reference sequence). This CDR3 is built from 13 residues. CDR3 sequence reads: CGTAHRSGNTIYF. The CDR3 DNA is TGTGGTACGGCGCACCGCTCTGGAAACACCATATATTTT.

The chain couples TRBV6-5 to TRBJ2-5; TRBD1 matches 8 bases. V shed 5 bases and J 4 bases; nucleotides not matched to a gene: 6. The CDR3 has 14 residues. Germline V lookup: CDR1 MNHEY, CDR2 SVGAGI. The CDR3 DNA is TGTGCCAGCAGTGGACAGGGATGGTCAGAGACCCAGTACTTC. Its translation is CASSGQGWSETQYF.

This chain joins TRBV7-2 and TRBJ2-7; no clear D gene. V shed 2 bases and J shed 7 bases, with 15 bases lying between them. From germline, CDR1 is SGHTA and CDR2 FQGNSA. The CDR3 consists of 14 residues. The CDR3 DNA reads TGTGCCAGCAGCTTATATGCTAACTTACGGGAGCAGTACTTC. Protein product: CASSLYANLREQYF.

V and J are TRBV6-6 and TRBJ2-3; 9 positions match TRBD1. J lost 4 bases, V lost 7 bases, and 9 bases had no gene match. CDR1 and CDR2 (germline): MNHNY, SVGAGI (reference sequence). The CDR3 is 15 amino acids. Here the CDR3 reads CASTLQGQGSDTQYF. The CDR3 DNA follows: TGTGCCAGCACCCTCCAGGGACAGGGATCAGATACGCAGTATTTT.

The V call is TRBV19, the J call TRBJ1-2; TRBD1 aligns across 7 bases. V gave up 7 bases and J gave up 4 bases; unmatched junction bases: 9. The CDR3 covers 14 residues. CDR1 and CDR2 (germline): LNHDA, SQIVND (reference sequence). DNA of the CDR3: TGTGCCAGTAACGATCTCCAGGGGGGCTATGGCTACACCTTC. Translation gives CASNDLQGGYGYTF. The full variable domain, rest sourced from reference TRBV19 and TRBJ1-2, is DGGITQSPKYLFRKEGQNVTLSCEQNLNHDAMYWYRQDPGQGLRLIYYSQIVNDFQKGDIAEGYSVSREKKESFPLTVTSAQKNPTAFYLCASNDLQGGYGYTFGSGTRLTVV.

V usage is TRBV27 and J usage is TRBJ2-6; no firm D call. This CDR3 region has 13 residues. V lost 5 bases, J lost 5 bases, and 7 bases lay in between. The germline CDR1 and CDR2 sequences are MNHEY and SMNVEV (reference sequence). The CDR3 region is CASSPPRANVLTF. CDR3 sequence (DNA): TGTGCCAGCAGTCCCCCGCGGGCCAACGTCCTGACTTTC.

The chain combines TRBV2 with TRBJ1-6; D not certain. The CDR3 is made up of 15 amino acids. In germline, CDR1 is SNHLY, CDR2 FYNNEI. V gave up 4 bases and J gave up 7 bases, with 14 bases separating them. The CDR3 sequence: CASSGSAAQNSPLHF. For the CDR3, the DNA is TGTGCCAGCAGTGGATCTGCCGCCCAGAATTCACCCCTCCACTTT. Filled out from reference TRBV2 and TRBJ1-6, the complete variable domain reads EPEVTQTPSHQVTQMGQEVILRCVPISNHLYFYWYRQILGQKVEFLVSFYNNEISEKSEIFDDQFSVERPDGSNFTLKIRSTKLEDSAMYFCASSGSAAQNSPLHFGNGTRLTVT.

The chain has TRBV6-1 and TRBJ2-2; possible D gene TRBD2, 5 bases. The V end lost 4 bases, the J end lost 6 bases, and 12 bases lay between the germline ends. Germline V gene sequence: CDR1 MNHNS, CDR2 SASEGT. The CDR3 runs 14 residues. DNA for the CDR3: TGTGCCAGCAGTGCCACTAGGTCCGCCGGGGAGCTGTTTTTT. It translates to CASSATRSAGELFF.

In this sample, this clone turned up a few times. The J gene is TRBJ1-4, the V gene TRBV2; no firm D call. This CDR3 has 12 residues. Trimming removed 4 bases at V and 8 bases at J, with 8 bases between. Germline V gene data show CDR1 as SNHLY and CDR2 as FYNNEI. The CDR3 DNA reads as TGTGCCAGCAGTGGGGTGGGCGAAAAACTGTTTTTT. Translation gives CASSGVGEKLFF.

The CDR3 here is CASIQGMDGANTGELFF. In DNA, the CDR3 is TGTGCCAGCATACAGGGAATGGATGGCGCGAACACCGGGGAGCTGTTTTTT. This sequence joins TRBV2 and TRBJ2-2, with D perhaps TRBD1 (6 bases). The CDR3 has 17 amino acids. The V end was cut by 7 bases, the J end by 0 bases, with 18 bases between. Per the germline V gene, CDR1 is SNHLY and CDR2 is FYNNEI. The variable domain in full, with the rest retrieved from reference TRBV2 and TRBJ2-2, is EPEVTQTPSHQVTQMGQEVILRCVPISNHLYFYWYRQILGQKVEFLVSFYNNEISEKSEIFDDQFSVERPDGSNFTLKIRSTKLEDSAMYFCASIQGMDGANTGELFFGEGSRLTVL.

The V gene is TRBV30, the J gene TRBJ1-5; TRBD1 might be the D (5 bases). The CDR3 contains 13 residues. From germline, CDR1 is GTSNPN and CDR2 SVGIG (reference sequence). V lost 1 base and J lost 5, with 9 bases in between. The CDR3 reads CAWSDRNDQPQHF. The CDR3 nucleotides are TGTGCCTGGAGTGACAGGAATGATCAGCCCCAGCATTTT. Complete variable domain (other parts from reference TRBV30 and TRBJ1-5): SQTIHQWPATLVQPVGSPLSLECTVEGTSNPNLYWYRQAAGRGLQLLFYSVGIGQISSEVPQNLSASRPQDRQFILSSKKLLLSDSGFYLCAWSDRNDQPQHFGDGTRLSIL.

This sequence joins TRBV7-8 and TRBJ2-5, with 11 bases aligning to TRBD2. Unmatched junction bases numbered 5, after V lost 5 bases and J lost 3 bases. The CDR3 loop spans 15 amino acids. Germline values: CDR1 SGHVS, CDR2 FQNEAQ. CDR3 in DNA: TGTGCCAGCAGCGCGGGGACTAGCGGAGAAGAGACCCAGTACTTC. This gives the protein CASSAGTSGEETQYF.

A few counts support this clone. V is TRBV2 and J is TRBJ2-2, with 9 bases fitting TRBD1. Trimming took 9 bases from V and 5 from J; bases not matched to a gene: 4. Germline assignment: CDR1 SNHLY and CDR2 FYNNEI. The CDR3 sequence is 13 residues long. The chain's CDR3 is CASRQGVTGELFF. CDR3 nucleotides: TGTGCCAGTCGACAGGGGGTGACCGGGGAGCTGTTTTTT.

The chain is built from TRBV10-3 and TRBJ2-3; 8 bases match TRBD2. V was pared by 11 bases and J by 3 bases, with 4 bases of the junction left unmatched. The CDR3 is made up of 12 amino acids. Germline assignment: CDR1 ENHRY and CDR2 SYGVKD. DNA for the CDR3: TGTGCCTCTCAGCGGGAGACAGATACGCAGTATTTT. Translating gives CASQRETDTQYF.